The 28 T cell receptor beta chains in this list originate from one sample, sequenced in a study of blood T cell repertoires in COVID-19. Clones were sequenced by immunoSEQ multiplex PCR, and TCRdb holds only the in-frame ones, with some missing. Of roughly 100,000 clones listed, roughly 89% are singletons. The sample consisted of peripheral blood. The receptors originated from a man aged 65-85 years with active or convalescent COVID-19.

CDR3 DNA: TGTGCCAGCAGCCGGTCCCTTTTGACCAGGGAGCAGTTCTTC. Its translation is CASSRSLLTREQFF. V usage is TRBV6-5 and J usage is TRBJ2-1; D is uncertain. The V gene lost 6 bases and the J gene lost 10 bases, with 19 bases spanning the gap. The CDR3 covers 14 residues. The germline V gene has CDR1 MNHEY and CDR2 SVGAGI.

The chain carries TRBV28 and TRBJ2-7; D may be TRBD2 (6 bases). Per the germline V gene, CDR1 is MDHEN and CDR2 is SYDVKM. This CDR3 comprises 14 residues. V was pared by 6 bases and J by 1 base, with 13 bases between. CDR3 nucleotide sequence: TGTGCCAGCAGGCCTGGGGGGTCATCCTACGAGCAGTACTTC. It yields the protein CASRPGGSSYEQYF. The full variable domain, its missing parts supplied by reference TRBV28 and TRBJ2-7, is DVKVTQSSRYLVKRTGEKVFLECVQDMDHENMFWYRQDPGLGLRLIYFSYDVKMKEKGDIPEGYSVSREKKERFSLILESASTNQTSMYLCASRPGGSSYEQYFGPGTRLTVT.

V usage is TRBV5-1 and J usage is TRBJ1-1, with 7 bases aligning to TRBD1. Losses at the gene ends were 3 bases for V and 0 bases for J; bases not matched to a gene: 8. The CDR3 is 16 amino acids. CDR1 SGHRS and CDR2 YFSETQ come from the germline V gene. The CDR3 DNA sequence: TGCGCCAGCAGCTCGCAATCGGGGACAGTGAACACTGAAGCTTTCTTT. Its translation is CASSSQSGTVNTEAFF.

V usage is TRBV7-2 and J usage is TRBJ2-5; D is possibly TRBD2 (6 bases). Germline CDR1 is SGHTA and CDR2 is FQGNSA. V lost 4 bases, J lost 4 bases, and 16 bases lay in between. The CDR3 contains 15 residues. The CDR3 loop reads CASSSGWRGSETQYF. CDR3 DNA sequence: TGTGCCAGCAGCTCTGGCTGGCGGGGATCAGAGACCCAGTACTTC. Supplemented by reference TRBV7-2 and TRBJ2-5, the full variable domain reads GAGVSQSPSNKVTEKGKDVELRCDPISGHTALYWYRQSLGQGLEFLIYFQGNSAPDKSGLPSDRFSAERTGGSVSTLTIQRTQQEDSAVYLCASSSGWRGSETQYFGPGTRLLVL.

Here the CDR3 DNA reads TGTGCCAGCAGCTTAAGGCTAGCGGGCGATTCCTACGAGCAGTACTTC. Translating gives CASSLRLAGDSYEQYF. This chain connects TRBV7-8 to TRBJ2-7; 8 nucleotides align to TRBD2. Germline-derived CDR1 and CDR2 are SGHVS and FQNEAQ. J was trimmed by 1 base and V by 2 bases; bases with no gene match: 7. The CDR3 loop spans 16 amino acids.

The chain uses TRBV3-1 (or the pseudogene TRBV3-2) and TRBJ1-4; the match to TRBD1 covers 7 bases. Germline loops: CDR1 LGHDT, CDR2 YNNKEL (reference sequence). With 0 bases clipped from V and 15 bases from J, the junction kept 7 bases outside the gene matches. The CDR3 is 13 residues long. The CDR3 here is CASSQDLRGQMFF. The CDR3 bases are TGTGCCAGCAGCCAAGATTTAAGGGGGCAAATGTTTTTT.

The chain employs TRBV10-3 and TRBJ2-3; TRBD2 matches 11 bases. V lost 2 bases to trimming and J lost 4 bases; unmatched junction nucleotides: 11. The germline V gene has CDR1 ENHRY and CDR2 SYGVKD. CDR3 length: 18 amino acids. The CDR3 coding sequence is TGTGCCATCAGTGAGCGCCTAGCGGGGGGATCGTCCGCAGATACGCAGTATTTT. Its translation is CAISERLAGGSSADTQYF.

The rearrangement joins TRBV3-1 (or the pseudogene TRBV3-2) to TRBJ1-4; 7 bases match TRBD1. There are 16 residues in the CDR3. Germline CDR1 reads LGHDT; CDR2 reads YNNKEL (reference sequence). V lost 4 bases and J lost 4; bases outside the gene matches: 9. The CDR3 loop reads CASSPYPGTVNEKLFF. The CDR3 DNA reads TGTGCCAGCAGCCCGTATCCGGGGACAGTTAATGAAAAACTGTTTTTT.

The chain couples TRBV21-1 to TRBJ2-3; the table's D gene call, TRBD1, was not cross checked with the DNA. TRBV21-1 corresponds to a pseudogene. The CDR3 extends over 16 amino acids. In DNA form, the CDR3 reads TGTGCCAGCAGCAAAGCTCGGCCGATTAGGGGGGATACGCAGTATTTT. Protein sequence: CASSKARPIRGDTQYF.

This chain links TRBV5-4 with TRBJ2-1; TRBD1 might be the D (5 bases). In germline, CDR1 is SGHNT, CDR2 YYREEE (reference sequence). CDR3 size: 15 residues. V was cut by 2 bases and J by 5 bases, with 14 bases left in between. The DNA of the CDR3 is TGTGCCAGCAGCTTTCGACAGTTAACCCACAATGAGCAGTTCTTC. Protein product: CASSFRQLTHNEQFF.

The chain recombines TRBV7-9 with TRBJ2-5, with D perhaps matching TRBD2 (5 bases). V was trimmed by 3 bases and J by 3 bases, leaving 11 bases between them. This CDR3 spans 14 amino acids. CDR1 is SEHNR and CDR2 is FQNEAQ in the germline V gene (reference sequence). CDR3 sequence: CASSFGAAEETQYF. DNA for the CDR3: TGTGCCAGCAGCTTTGGAGCGGCAGAAGAGACCCAGTACTTC.

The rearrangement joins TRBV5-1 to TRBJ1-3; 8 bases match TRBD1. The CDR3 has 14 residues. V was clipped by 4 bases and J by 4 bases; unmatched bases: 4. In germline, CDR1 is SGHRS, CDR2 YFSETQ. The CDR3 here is CASSQTGEGNTIYF. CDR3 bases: TGCGCCAGCAGCCAGACAGGGGAAGGAAACACCATATATTTT.

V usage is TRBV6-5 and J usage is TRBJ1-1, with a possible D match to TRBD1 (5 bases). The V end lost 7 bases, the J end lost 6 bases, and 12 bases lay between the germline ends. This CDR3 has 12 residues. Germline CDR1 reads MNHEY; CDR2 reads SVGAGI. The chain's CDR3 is CASTGRGAEAFF. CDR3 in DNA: TGTGCCAGCACCGGACGGGGGGCTGAAGCTTTCTTT.

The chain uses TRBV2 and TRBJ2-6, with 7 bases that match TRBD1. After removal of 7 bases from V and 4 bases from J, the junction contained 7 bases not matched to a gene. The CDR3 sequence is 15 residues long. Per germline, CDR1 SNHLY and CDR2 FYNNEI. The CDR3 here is CASTTQGVGANVLTF. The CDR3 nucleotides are TGTGCCAGCACCACCCAGGGGGTGGGGGCCAACGTCCTGACTTTC. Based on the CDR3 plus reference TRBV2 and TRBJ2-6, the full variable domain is EPEVTQTPSHQVTQMGQEVILRCVPISNHLYFYWYRQILGQKVEFLVSFYNNEISEKSEIFDDQFSVERPDGSNFTLKIRSTKLEDSAMYFCASTTQGVGANVLTFGAGSRLTVL.

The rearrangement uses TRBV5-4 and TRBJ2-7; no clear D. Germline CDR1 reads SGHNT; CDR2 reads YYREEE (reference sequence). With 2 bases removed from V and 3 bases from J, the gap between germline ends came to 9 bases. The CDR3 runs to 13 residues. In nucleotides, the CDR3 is TGTGCCAGCAGCTTTGATACCGGCTACGAGCAGTACTTC. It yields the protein CASSFDTGYEQYF.

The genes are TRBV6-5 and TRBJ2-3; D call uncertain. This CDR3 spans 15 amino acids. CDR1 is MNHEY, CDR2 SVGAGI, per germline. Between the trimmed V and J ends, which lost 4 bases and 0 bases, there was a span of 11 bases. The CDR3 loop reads CASSFTLSSTDTQYF. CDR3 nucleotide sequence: TGTGCCAGCAGTTTCACTCTGTCTAGCACAGATACGCAGTATTTT.

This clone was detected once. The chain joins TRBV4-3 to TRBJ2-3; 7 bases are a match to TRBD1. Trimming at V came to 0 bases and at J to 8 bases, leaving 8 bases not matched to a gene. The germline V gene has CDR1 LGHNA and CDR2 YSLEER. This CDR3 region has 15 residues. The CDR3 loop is CASSQEGQSFVTQYF. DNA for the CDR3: TGCGCCAGCAGCCAAGAGGGACAGTCATTTGTTACGCAGTATTTT.

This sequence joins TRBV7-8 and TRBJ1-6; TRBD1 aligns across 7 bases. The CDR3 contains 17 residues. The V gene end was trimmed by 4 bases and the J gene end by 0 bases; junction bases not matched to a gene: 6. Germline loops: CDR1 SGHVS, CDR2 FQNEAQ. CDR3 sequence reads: CASSSGQQLSYNSPLHF. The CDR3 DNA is TGTGCCAGCAGCTCGGGACAGCAACTCTCCTATAATTCACCCCTCCACTTT.

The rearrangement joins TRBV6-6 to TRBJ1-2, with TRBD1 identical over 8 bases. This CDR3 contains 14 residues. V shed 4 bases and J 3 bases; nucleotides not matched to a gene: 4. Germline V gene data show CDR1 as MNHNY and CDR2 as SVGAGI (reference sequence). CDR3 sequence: CASSLDRGHYGYTF. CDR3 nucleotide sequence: TGTGCCAGCAGTTTAGACAGGGGACACTATGGCTACACCTTC.

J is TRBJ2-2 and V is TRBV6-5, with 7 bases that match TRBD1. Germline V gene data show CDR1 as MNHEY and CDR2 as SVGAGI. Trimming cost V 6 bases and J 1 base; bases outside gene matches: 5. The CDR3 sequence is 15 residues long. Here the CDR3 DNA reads TGTGCCAGCAGACCGGGACAGCTGAACACCGGGGAGCTGTTTTTT. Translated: CASRPGQLNTGELFF.

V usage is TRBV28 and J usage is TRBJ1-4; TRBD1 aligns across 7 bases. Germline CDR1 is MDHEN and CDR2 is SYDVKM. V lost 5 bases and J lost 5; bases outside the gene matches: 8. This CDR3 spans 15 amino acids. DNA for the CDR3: TGTGCCAGCAGTGTATACCGGGACAGCAATGAAAAACTGTTTTTT. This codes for CASSVYRDSNEKLFF. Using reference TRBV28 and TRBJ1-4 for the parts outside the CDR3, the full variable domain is DVKVTQSSRYLVKRTGEKVFLECVQDMDHENMFWYRQDPGLGLRLIYFSYDVKMKEKGDIPEGYSVSREKKERFSLILESASTNQTSMYLCASSVYRDSNEKLFFGSGTQLSVL.

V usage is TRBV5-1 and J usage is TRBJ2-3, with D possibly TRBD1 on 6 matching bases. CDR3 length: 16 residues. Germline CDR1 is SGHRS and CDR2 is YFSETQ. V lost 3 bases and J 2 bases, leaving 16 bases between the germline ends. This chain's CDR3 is CASSSETGYITDTQYF. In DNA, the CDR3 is TGCGCCAGCAGCTCCGAAACAGGGTACATCACAGATACGCAGTATTTT.

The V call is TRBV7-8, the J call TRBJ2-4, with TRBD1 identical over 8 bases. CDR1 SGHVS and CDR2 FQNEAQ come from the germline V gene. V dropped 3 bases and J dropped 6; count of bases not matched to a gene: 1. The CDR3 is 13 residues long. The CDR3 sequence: CASSFGQGNIQYF. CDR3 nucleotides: TGTGCCAGCAGCTTCGGACAGGGAAACATTCAGTACTTC.

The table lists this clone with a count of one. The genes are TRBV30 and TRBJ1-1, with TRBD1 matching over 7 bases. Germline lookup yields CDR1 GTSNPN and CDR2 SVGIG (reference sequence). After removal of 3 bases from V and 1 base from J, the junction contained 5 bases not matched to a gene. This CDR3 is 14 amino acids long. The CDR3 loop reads CAWRLTGRNTEAFF. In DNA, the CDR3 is TGTGCCTGGAGGTTGACAGGGAGGAACACTGAAGCTTTCTTT.

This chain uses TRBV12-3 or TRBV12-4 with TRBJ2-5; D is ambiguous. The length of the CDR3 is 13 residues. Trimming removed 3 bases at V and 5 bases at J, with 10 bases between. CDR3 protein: CASSLRSVETQYF. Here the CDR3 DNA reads TGTGCCAGCAGTTTGAGAAGCGTCGAGACCCAGTACTTC.

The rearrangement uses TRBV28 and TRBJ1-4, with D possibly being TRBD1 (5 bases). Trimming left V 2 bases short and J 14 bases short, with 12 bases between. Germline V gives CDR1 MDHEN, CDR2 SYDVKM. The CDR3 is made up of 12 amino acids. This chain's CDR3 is CASSLTQGQLFF. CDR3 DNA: TGTGCCAGCAGTTTAACCCAGGGTCAGCTGTTTTTT.

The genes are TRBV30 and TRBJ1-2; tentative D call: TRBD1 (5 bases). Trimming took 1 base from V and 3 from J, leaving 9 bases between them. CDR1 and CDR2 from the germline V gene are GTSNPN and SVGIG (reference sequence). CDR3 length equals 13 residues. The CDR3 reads CAWSAEGYYGYTF. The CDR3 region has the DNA TGTGCCTGGAGTGCGGAGGGGTACTATGGCTACACCTTC.

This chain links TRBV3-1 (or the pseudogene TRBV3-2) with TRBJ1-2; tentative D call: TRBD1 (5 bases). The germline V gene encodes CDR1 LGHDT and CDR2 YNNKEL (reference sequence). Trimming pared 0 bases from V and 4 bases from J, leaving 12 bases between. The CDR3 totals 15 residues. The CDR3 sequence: CASSQDSAGSYGYTF. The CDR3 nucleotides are TGTGCCAGCAGCCAAGACTCGGCAGGGTCCTATGGCTACACCTTC.